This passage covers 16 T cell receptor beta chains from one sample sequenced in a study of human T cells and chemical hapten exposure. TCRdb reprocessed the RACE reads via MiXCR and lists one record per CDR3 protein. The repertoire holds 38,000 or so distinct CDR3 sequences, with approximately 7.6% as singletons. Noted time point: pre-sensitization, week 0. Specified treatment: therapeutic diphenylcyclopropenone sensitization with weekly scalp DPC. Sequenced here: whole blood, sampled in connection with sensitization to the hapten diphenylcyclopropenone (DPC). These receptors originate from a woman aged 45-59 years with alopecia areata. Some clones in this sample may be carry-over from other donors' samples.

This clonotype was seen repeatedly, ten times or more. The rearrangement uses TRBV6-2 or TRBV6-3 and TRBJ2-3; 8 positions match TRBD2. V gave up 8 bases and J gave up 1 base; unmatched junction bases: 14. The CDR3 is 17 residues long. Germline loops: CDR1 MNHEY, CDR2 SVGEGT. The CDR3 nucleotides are TGTGCCAGCTACACGGGACTAGTAAGGGACGGCACAGATACGCAGTATTTT. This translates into CASYTGLVRDGTDTQYF.

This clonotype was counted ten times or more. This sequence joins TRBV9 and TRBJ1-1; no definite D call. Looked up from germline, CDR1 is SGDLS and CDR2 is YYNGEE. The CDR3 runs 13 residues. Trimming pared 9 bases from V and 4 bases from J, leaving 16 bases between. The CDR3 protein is CAITRRVFTEAFF. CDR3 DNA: TGTGCCATTACGAGGAGAGTTTTCACTGAAGCTTTCTTT.

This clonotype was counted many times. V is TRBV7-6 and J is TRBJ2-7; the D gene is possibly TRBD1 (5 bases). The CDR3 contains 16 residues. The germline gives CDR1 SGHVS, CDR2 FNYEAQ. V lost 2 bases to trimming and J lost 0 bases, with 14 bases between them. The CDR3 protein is CASSLSVTANSYEQYF. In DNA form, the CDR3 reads TGTGCCAGCAGCTTATCCGTGACAGCTAACTCCTACGAGCAGTACTTC.

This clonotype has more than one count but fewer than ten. CDR3 in DNA: TGTGCCAGCAGCCCCACAGGGGGGAGAAGAGGCTACACCTTC. This sequence encodes CASSPTGGRRGYTF. V usage is TRBV12-3 or TRBV12-4 and J usage is TRBJ1-2; 8 bases line up with TRBD1. J was trimmed by 8 bases and V by 6 bases; bases with no gene match: 11. This CDR3 is 14 amino acids long.

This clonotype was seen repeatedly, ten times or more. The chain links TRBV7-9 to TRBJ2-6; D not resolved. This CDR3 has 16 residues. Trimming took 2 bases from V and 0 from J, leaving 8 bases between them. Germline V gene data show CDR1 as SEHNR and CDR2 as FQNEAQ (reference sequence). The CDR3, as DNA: TGTGCCAGCAGCTTAATCGGCCTCTCTGGGGCCAACGTCCTGACTTTC. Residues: CASSLIGLSGANVLTF.

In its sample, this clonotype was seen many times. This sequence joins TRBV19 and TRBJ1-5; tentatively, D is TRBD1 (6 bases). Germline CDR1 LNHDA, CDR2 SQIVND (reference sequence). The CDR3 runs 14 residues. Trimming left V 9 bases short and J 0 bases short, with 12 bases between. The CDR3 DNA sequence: TGTGCCAGCGGACAGCGATATAGCAATCAGCCCCAGCATTTT. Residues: CASGQRYSNQPQHF. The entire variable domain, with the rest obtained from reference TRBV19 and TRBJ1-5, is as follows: DGGITQSPKYLFRKEGQNVTLSCEQNLNHDAMYWYRQDPGQGLRLIYYSQIVNDFQKGDIAEGYSVSREKKESFPLTVTSAQKNPTAFYLCASGQRYSNQPQHFGDGTRLSIL.

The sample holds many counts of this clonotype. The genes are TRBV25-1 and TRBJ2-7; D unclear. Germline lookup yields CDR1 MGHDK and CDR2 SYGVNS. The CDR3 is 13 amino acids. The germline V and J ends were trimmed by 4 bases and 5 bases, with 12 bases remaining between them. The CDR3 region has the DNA TGTGCCAGCAGTGGTGTATGGTTTAACGAGCAGTACTTC. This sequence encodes CASSGVWFNEQYF.

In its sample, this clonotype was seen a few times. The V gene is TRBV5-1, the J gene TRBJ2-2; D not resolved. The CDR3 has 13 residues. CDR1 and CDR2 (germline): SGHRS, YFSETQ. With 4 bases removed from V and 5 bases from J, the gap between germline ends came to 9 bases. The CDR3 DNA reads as TGCGCCAGCAGCCTTAAGCTGACCGGGGAGCTGTTTTTT. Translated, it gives CASSLKLTGELFF.

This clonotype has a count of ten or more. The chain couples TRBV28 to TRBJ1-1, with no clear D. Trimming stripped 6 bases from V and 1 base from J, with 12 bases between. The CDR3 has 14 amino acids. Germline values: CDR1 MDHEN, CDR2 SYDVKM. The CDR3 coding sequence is TGTGCCAGCAGGGAATCCCAGTGGAACACTGAAGCTTTCTTT. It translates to CASRESQWNTEAFF.

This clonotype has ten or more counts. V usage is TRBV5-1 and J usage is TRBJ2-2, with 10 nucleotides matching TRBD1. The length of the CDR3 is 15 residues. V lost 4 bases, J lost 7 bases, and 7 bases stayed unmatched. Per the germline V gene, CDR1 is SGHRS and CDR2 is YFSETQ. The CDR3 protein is CASSLGQGNGGELFF. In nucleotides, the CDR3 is TGCGCCAGCAGCCTGGGACAGGGGAATGGCGGGGAGCTGTTTTTT.

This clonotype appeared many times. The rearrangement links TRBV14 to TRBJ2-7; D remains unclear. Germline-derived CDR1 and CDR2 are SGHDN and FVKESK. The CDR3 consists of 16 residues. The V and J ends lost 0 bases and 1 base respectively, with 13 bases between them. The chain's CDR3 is CASSQDSRPISYEQYF. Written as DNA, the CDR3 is TGTGCCAGCAGCCAAGATTCGCGACCTATTTCCTACGAGCAGTACTTC.

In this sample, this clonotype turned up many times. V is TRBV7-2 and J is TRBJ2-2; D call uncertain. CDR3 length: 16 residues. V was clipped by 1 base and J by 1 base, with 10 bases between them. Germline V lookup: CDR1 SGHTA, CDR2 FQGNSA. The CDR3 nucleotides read TGTGCCAGCAGCTTAGAGGCGGACCTGAACACCGGGGAGCTGTTTTTT. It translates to CASSLEADLNTGELFF.

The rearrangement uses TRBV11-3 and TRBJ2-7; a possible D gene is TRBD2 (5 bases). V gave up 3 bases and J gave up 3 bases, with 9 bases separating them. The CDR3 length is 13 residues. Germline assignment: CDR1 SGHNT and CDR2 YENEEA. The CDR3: CASSFRTGYEQYF. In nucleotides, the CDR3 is TGTGCCAGCAGCTTCCGGACTGGCTACGAGCAGTACTTC.

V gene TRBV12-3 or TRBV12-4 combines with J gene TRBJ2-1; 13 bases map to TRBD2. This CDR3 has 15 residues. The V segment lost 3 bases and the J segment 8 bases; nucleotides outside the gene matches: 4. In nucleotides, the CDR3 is TGTGCCAGCAGTTTCCGGACTAGCGGGAGAGATGAGCAGTTCTTC. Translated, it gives CASSFRTSGRDEQFF.

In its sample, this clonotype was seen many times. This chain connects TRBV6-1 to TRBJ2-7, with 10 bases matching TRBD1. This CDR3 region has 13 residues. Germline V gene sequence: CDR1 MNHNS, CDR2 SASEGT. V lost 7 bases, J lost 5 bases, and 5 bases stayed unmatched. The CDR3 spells CASTETGGHEQYF. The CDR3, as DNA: TGTGCCAGCACCGAGACAGGGGGCCACGAGCAGTACTTC.

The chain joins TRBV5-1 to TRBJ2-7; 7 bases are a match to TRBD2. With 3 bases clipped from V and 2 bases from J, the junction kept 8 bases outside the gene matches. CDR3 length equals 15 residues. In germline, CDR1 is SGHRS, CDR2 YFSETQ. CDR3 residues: CASSSLAEFPYEQYF. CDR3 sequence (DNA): TGCGCCAGCAGCTCCCTAGCGGAATTCCCCTACGAGCAGTACTTC. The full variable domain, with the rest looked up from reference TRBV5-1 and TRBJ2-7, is KAGVTQTPRYLIKTRGQQVTLSCSPISGHRSVSWYQQTPGQGLQFLFEYFSETQRNKGNFPGRFSGRQFSNSRSEMNVSTLELGDSALYLCASSSLAEFPYEQYFGPGTRLTVT.